Listed below are T cell receptor beta chains from one sample, sequenced in a study of blood T cells in healthy people across ages. One entry per CDR3 protein results from TCRdb running MiXCR on the 5' RACE reads. The repertoire holds roughly 570,000 distinct CDR3 sequences, with about 25% as singletons. The sequenced sample was blood. These receptors all stem from a woman in her 70s in good health. Each CDR3 is given with its conserved first and last residue. The D gene is left open where the match is weak. Part of the rows lack a size; the others show once, few, many or a class for expanded clones.

d_call: NA
v_call: TRBV29-1
j_call: TRBJ2-7
clone_size: NA
cdr3_aa: CSVSRVLGEQYF
cdr3_nt: TGCAGCGTTTCACGGGTCCTGGGGGAGCAGTACTTC

d_call: NA
v_call: TRBV4-3
j_call: TRBJ2-1
clone_size: few
cdr3_aa: CASSQEVRKPYNEQFF
cdr3_nt: TGCGCCAGCAGCCAAGAAGTAAGAAAGCCCTACAATGAGCAGTTCTTC

d_call: TRBD1
v_call: TRBV27
j_call: TRBJ1-2
clone_size: NA
cdr3_aa: CASSFQPQGEGGYTF
cdr3_nt: TGTGCCAGCAGTTTCCAACCCCAGGGGGAAGGGGGCTACACCTTC

d_call: NA
v_call: TRBV20-1
j_call: TRBJ2-3
clone_size: few
cdr3_aa: CSARRIGGSGPDTQYF
cdr3_nt: TGCAGTGCTAGAAGGATCGGGGGCTCAGGCCCAGATACGCAGTATTTT

d_call: NA
v_call: TRBV10-3
j_call: TRBJ1-1
clone_size: NA
cdr3_aa: CAISEGQMTEAFF
cdr3_nt: TGTGCCATCAGTGAGGGACAGATGACTGAAGCTTTCTTT

d_call: NA
v_call: TRBV9
j_call: TRBJ2-6
clone_size: NA
cdr3_aa: CASSALPGANVLTF
cdr3_nt: TGTGCCAGCAGCGCTCTTCCTGGGGCCAACGTCCTGACTTTC

d_call: NA
v_call: TRBV20-1
j_call: TRBJ2-5
clone_size: NA
cdr3_aa: CSAGQVRQETQYF
cdr3_nt: TGCAGTGCCGGTCAAGTAAGACAAGAGACCCAGTACTTC

d_call: NA
v_call: TRBV15
j_call: TRBJ1-5
clone_size: once
cdr3_aa: CATSRDGGSFGKPQHF
cdr3_nt: TGTGCCACCAGCAGAGACGGGGGCTCCTTTGGAAAGCCCCAGCATTTT

d_call: NA
v_call: TRBV11-1
j_call: TRBJ2-1
clone_size: few
cdr3_aa: CASTSPYNEQFF
cdr3_nt: TGTGCCAGCACTTCCCCCTACAATGAGCAGTTCTTC

d_call: TRBD2
v_call: TRBV20-1
j_call: TRBJ2-5
clone_size: few
cdr3_aa: CSARPSGGVIQETQYF
cdr3_nt: TGCAGTGCTCGCCCTAGCGGGGGGGTAATCCAAGAGACCCAGTACTTC

d_call: NA
v_call: TRBV7-3
j_call: TRBJ2-1
clone_size: NA
cdr3_aa: CASSLTVLDEQFF
cdr3_nt: TGTGCCAGCAGCTTAACAGTCCTGGATGAGCAGTTCTTC

d_call: NA
v_call: TRBV24-1
j_call: TRBJ1-2
clone_size: few
cdr3_aa: CATSANRDIVGYTF
cdr3_nt: TGTGCCACCAGTGCCAACAGGGATATTGTGGGCTACACCTTC

d_call: NA
v_call: TRBV4-2
j_call: TRBJ2-7
clone_size: few
cdr3_aa: CASSQEWGRGRDGNYEQYF
cdr3_nt: TGTGCCAGCAGCCAAGAGTGGGGTCGGGGCCGGGACGGGAACTACGAGCAGTACTTC

d_call: NA
v_call: TRBV4-1
j_call: TRBJ2-7
clone_size: NA
cdr3_aa: CASSQDSVQGASYEQYF
cdr3_nt: TGCGCCAGCAGCCAAGATAGTGTACAGGGAGCCTCCTACGAGCAGTACTTC

d_call: NA
v_call: TRBV7-2
j_call: TRBJ1-4
clone_size: NA
cdr3_aa: CASSLSTARNEKLFF
cdr3_nt: TGTGCCAGCAGCTTATCGACGGCCCGTAATGAAAAACTGTTTTTT

d_call: TRBD1
v_call: TRBV7-2
j_call: TRBJ2-5
clone_size: many
cdr3_aa: CASSFGQGIVETQYF
cdr3_nt: TGTGCCAGCAGCTTTGGACAGGGGATAGTGGAGACCCAGTACTTC

d_call: NA
v_call: TRBV11-2
j_call: TRBJ1-2
clone_size: NA
cdr3_aa: CASTPGLNTGYGYTF
cdr3_nt: TGTGCCAGCACCCCCGGGCTAAATACGGGCTATGGCTACACCTTC

d_call: TRBD2
v_call: TRBV5-1
j_call: TRBJ2-5
clone_size: NA
cdr3_aa: CASSILSGVGETQYF
cdr3_nt: TGCGCCAGCAGCATCCTAAGCGGGGTCGGGGAGACCCAGTACTTC

d_call: NA
v_call: TRBV18
j_call: TRBJ1-1
clone_size: NA
cdr3_aa: CASSPKGQLFNTEAFF
cdr3_nt: TGTGCCAGCTCACCAAAAGGACAGTTATTTAACACTGAAGCTTTCTTT

d_call: NA
v_call: TRBV5-4
j_call: TRBJ2-3
clone_size: few
cdr3_aa: CASSLSGGGRDTQYF
cdr3_nt: TGTGCCAGCAGCTTGAGTGGGGGGGGCCGCGATACGCAGTATTTT

d_call: TRBD1
v_call: TRBV20-1
j_call: TRBJ2-5
clone_size: many
cdr3_aa: CSAADRGANQETQYF
cdr3_nt: TGCAGTGCGGCAGACAGGGGGGCAAACCAAGAGACCCAGTACTTC

d_call: NA
v_call: TRBV3-1
j_call: TRBJ2-2
clone_size: NA
cdr3_aa: CASSQEAHTGELFF
cdr3_nt: TGTGCCAGCAGCCAAGAAGCGCACACCGGGGAGCTGTTTTTT

d_call: NA
v_call: TRBV6-1
j_call: TRBJ2-7
clone_size: few
cdr3_aa: CASSEAARGYEQYF
cdr3_nt: TGTGCCAGCAGTGAAGCGGCACGGGGCTACGAGCAGTACTTC

d_call: TRBD2
v_call: TRBV9
j_call: TRBJ2-5
clone_size: few
cdr3_aa: CASSARTSGGRETQYF
cdr3_nt: TGTGCCAGCAGCGCGCGGACTAGCGGAGGACGGGAGACCCAGTACTTC

d_call: NA
v_call: TRBV27
j_call: TRBJ2-7
clone_size: NA
cdr3_aa: CASSSTKTYEQYF
cdr3_nt: TGTGCCAGCAGTTCCACCAAGACTTACGAGCAGTACTTC

d_call: NA
v_call: TRBV19
j_call: TRBJ2-7
clone_size: few
cdr3_aa: CASSPGQFYEQYF
cdr3_nt: TGTGCCAGTAGTCCGGGTCAGTTCTACGAGCAGTACTTC

d_call: NA
v_call: TRBV11-1
j_call: TRBJ2-3
clone_size: NA
cdr3_aa: CASSPPRGRRTNTQYF
cdr3_nt: TGTGCCAGCAGTCCTCCGCGAGGGAGGAGAACCAATACGCAGTATTTT

d_call: NA
v_call: TRBV10-3
j_call: TRBJ1-1
clone_size: few
cdr3_aa: CAISDRHTTRKPEAFF
cdr3_nt: TGTGCCATCAGTGATCGACACACTACCCGAAAACCTGAAGCTTTCTTT

d_call: NA
v_call: TRBV12-3/TRBV12-4
j_call: TRBJ2-1
clone_size: NA
cdr3_aa: CASSFRVGRTNRISYNEQFF
cdr3_nt: TGTGCCAGCAGTTTTAGGGTGGGACGGACCAACCGAATTTCCTACAATGAGCAGTTCTTC

d_call: TRBD1
v_call: TRBV6-2/TRBV6-3
j_call: TRBJ1-1
clone_size: NA
cdr3_aa: CASSRTGWDTEAFF
cdr3_nt: TGTGCCAGCAGTAGGACAGGGTGGGACACTGAAGCTTTCTTT

d_call: NA
v_call: TRBV6-6
j_call: TRBJ2-5
clone_size: few
cdr3_aa: CASNRPQETQYF
cdr3_nt: TGTGCCAGCAACAGACCTCAAGAGACCCAGTACTTC

d_call: NA
v_call: TRBV6-4
j_call: TRBJ1-5
clone_size: few
cdr3_aa: CASTQTKYSNQPQHF
cdr3_nt: TGTGCCAGCACTCAGACAAAGTATAGCAATCAGCCCCAGCATTTT

d_call: NA
v_call: TRBV27
j_call: TRBJ2-5
clone_size: NA
cdr3_aa: CASRRPGGGETQYF
cdr3_nt: TGTGCCAGCAGGCGACCAGGGGGAGGGGAGACCCAGTACTTC

d_call: NA
v_call: TRBV2
j_call: TRBJ1-1
clone_size: NA
cdr3_aa: CASKELGGSTEAFF
cdr3_nt: TGTGCCAGCAAGGAATTGGGGGGGTCCACTGAAGCTTTCTTT

d_call: NA
v_call: TRBV12-3/TRBV12-4
j_call: TRBJ1-4
clone_size: NA
cdr3_aa: CASSRIAATNAKLFF
cdr3_nt: TGTGCCAGCAGTCGAATAGCTGCAACTAATGCAAAACTGTTTTTT

d_call: NA
v_call: TRBV15
j_call: TRBJ2-1
clone_size: NA
cdr3_aa: CATSRAQAMSDEQFF
cdr3_nt: TGTGCCACCAGCAGAGCACAGGCTATGTCCGATGAGCAGTTCTTC

d_call: NA
v_call: TRBV3-1
j_call: TRBJ1-5
clone_size: NA
cdr3_aa: CASSRGRGQPQHF
cdr3_nt: TGTGCCAGCAGCCGGGGAAGAGGTCAGCCCCAGCATTTT